The sample holds many counts of the clone carrying this T cell receptor (beta chain). Antigen specificity is unknown. TCRdb reprocessed the RACE reads with MiXCR, giving one entry per CDR3 protein. The sample shows about 120,000 distinct CDR3 sequences, around an eighth of them seen only once. These data belong to a study of human T cells and chemical hapten exposure. Looked up from germline, CDR1 is MGHRA and CDR2 is YSYEKL. Deletions cut 4 bases from V and 5 bases from J, with 18 bases between. The CDR3 length is 15 residues. Time point given: patch test 1, 2 weeks after DPC sensitization. Specified treatment: therapeutic diphenylcyclopropenone sensitization with weekly scalp DPC. Unfractionated whole blood yielded the extracted total RNA. Study-wide points: Expanded TCRs created a significantly greater count of big CDR3 similarity clusters than controls did.

This clonotype originated in a woman in her forties or fifties with alopecia areata. Some clones in this sample may be carry-over from other donors' samples. This rearrangement joins TRBV4-1 to TRBJ2-7, with D uncertain. The sample in question was whole blood, obtained in connection with sensitization to the hapten diphenylcyclopropenone (DPC). The CDR3 region has the DNA TGCGCCAGCAGCCGTCTACTACTTAGAGAGAACGAGCAGTACTTC. Residues: CASSRLLLRENEQYF.